Listed here is a single TCR beta chain. The assay was immunoSEQ multiplex PCR, and TCRdb's table has in-frame clones only and misses some. The sample includes 150,000 or so clones, about 88% of them seen just once. Enrollment of patients from Seattle took place during active infection, with longitudinal follow-up. These data originate in a study of blood T cell repertoires in COVID-19. Study background: The cDNA or gDNA used as material had been derived from T cells, B-cell-depleted T cells, or PBMCs.

The CDR3 totals 14 residues. V was trimmed by 7 bases and J by 6 bases, leaving 17 bases between them. Germline lookup yields CDR1 MNHEY and CDR2 SVGAGI. The sequencing input was peripheral blood. The gene calls are TRBV6-5 and TRBJ2-3; D remains unclear. The TCR originated in a man aged 55 to 70 with COVID-19, enrolled during active disease. CDR3 sequence reads: CASKEGERRDTQYF. The DNA for the CDR3 is TGTGCCAGCAAGGAAGGAGAAAGGCGGGATACGCAGTATTTT.